This T cell receptor (beta chain) derives from a study of blood T cell repertoires in COVID-19. In the study overall: Samples came from the United States, Italy and Spain, spanning acute and convalescent COVID-19.

Assay: immunoSEQ multiplex PCR; the TCRdb copy retains only in-frame clones and omits some. The sample has 25,000 to 30,000 clones; 85% to 90% are singletons. The sequenced sample consisted of peripheral blood. This clonotype was obtained from a man in his 60s with acute or convalescent COVID-19.

CDR3 residues: CASSSGLGTDTQYF. CDR3 DNA sequence: TGTGCCAGCAGCAGCGGACTCGGCACAGATACGCAGTATTTT. The V call is TRBV27, the J call TRBJ2-3; D may be TRBD2 (5 bases). Trimming stripped 6 bases from V and 1 base from J, with 11 bases between. The CDR3 contains 14 residues. Germline V gene lookup returns CDR1 MNHEY and CDR2 SMNVEV (reference sequence).